This T cell receptor (beta chain) was profiled in a study of T cell repertoires in cytomegalovirus infection. Study summary: It can be stated that public TCR beta signatures indicated CMV infection as well as a matching HLA type.

Each CDR3 protein is one row after TCRdb ran MiXCR on the reads. The sample records fewer than 700,000 distinct CDR3 sequences, 20% to 25% being singletons. This clonotype was seen at least ten times. The CDR3 is 15 residues long. V gave up 7 bases and J gave up 8 bases; unmatched junction bases: 10. Per the germline V gene, CDR1 is SGHVS and CDR2 is FNYEAQ. This receptor was identified in a human donor in good health (CMV status not recorded). Some clones in this sample may be carry-over from other donors' samples. The chain links TRBV7-6 to TRBJ2-1, with 11 bases lining up with TRBD2. Sequences were obtained from CD8+ T cells from PBMCs. For the CDR3, the DNA is TGTGCCAGCACCACAAGTCCACTAGCGGGGGATGAGCAGTTCTTC. As protein: CASTTSPLAGDEQFF.